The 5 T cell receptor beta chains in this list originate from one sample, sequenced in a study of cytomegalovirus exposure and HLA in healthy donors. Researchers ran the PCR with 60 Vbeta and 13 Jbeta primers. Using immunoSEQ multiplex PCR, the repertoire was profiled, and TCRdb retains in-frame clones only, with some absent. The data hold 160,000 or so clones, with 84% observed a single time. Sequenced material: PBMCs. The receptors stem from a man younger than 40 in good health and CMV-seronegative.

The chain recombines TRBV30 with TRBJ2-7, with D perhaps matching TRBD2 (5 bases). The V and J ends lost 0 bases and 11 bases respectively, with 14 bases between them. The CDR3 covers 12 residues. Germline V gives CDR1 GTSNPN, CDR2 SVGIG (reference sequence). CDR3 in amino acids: CAWSVEGGSEYF. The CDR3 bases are TGTGCCTGGAGTGTAGAGGGCGGGTCGGAGTACTTC.

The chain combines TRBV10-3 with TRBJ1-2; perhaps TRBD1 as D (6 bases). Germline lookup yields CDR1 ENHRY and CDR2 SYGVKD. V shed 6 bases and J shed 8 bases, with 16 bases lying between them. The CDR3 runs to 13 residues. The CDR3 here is CAISRTEEDGYTF. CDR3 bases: TGTGCCATCAGCCGGACAGAGGAGGACGGCTACACCTTC.

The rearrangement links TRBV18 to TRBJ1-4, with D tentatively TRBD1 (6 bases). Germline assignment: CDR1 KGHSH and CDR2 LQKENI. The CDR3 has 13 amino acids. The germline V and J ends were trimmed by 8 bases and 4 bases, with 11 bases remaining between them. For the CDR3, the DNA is TGTGCCAGCGCGACAGGTTTTAATGAAAAACTGTTTTTT. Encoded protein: CASATGFNEKLFF.

The CDR3 sequence: CASSGKQVLTEAFF. In DNA, the CDR3 is TGTGCCAGCAGTGGTAAACAGGTCTTAACTGAAGCTTTCTTT. This chain uses TRBV6-5 with TRBJ1-1, with D maybe TRBD1 (5 bases). V lost 5 bases to trimming and J lost 5 bases, with 15 bases between them. CDR1 is MNHEY, CDR2 SVGAGI, per germline. The CDR3 loop spans 14 amino acids.

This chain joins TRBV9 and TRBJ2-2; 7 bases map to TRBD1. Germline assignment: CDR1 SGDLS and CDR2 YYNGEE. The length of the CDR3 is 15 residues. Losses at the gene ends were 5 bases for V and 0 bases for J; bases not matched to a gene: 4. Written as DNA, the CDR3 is TGTGCCAGCAGTACAGGGGACCCGAACACCGGGGAGCTGTTTTTT. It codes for CASSTGDPNTGELFF.